Below, 28 T cell receptor beta chains from the same sample are listed, as sequenced in a study of cytomegalovirus exposure and HLA in healthy donors. TCRdb keeps only in-frame clones here, not all; method: immunoSEQ multiplex PCR. The data show around 100,000 clones, with about 85% seen just once and approximately 22% held by the top ten. Sequencing was performed on PBMCs. Source of these receptors: a man aged 18-30 years in good health and CMV-seropositive.

J is TRBJ2-7 and V is TRBV6-1; 9 nucleotides match TRBD1. The germline V gene has CDR1 MNHNS and CDR2 SASEGT. J lost 6 bases, V lost 1 base, and 10 bases had no gene match. The CDR3 extends over 16 amino acids. The CDR3 bases are TGTGCCAGCAGTGAAGAAGGGACAGGGCCCCGGGCCGAGCAGTACGTC. Translation: CASSEEGTGPRAEQYV.

V usage is TRBV2 and J usage is TRBJ2-1; 12 bases fit TRBD2. V gave up 5 bases and J gave up 9 bases; unmatched junction bases: 17. The germline V gene encodes CDR1 SNHLY and CDR2 FYNNEI. This CDR3 region has 18 residues. CDR3 amino acids: CASSRASPSSGRAVEQFF. CDR3 coding DNA: TGTGCCAGCAGTCGCGCCTCCCCCTCTAGCGGGAGGGCCGTTGAGCAGTTCTTC.

The chain has TRBV25-1 and TRBJ2-2; a weak D match, TRBD2 (6 bases). Germline-derived CDR1 and CDR2 are MGHDK and SYGVNS. The CDR3 spans 14 residues. V was clipped by 4 bases and J by 4 bases, with 10 bases between them. CDR3 amino acids: CASSVAGSTGELFF. The CDR3 coding sequence is TGTGCCAGCAGTGTCGCGGGGAGCACCGGGGAGCTGTTTTTT.

This sequence joins TRBV4-1 and TRBJ1-1; no firm D call. Trimming left V 4 bases short and J 0 bases short, with 6 bases between. CDR3 length: 13 amino acids. Germline V lookup: CDR1 MGHRA, CDR2 YSYEKL. The CDR3 nucleotides are TGCGCCAGCAGCCCATTTCTGAACACTGAAGCTTTCTTT. Protein: CASSPFLNTEAFF.

Comment on this clone: At one of its ends the junction is not consistent with the germline gene, which may arise from a read error. This specimen includes other DNA sequences encoding the same CDR3. The chain employs TRBV5-1 and TRBJ2-7, with TRBD1 as a possible D gene (5 bases). Germline V gives CDR1 SGHRS, CDR2 YFSETQ. This CDR3 is built from 12 residues. CDR3 protein: CASSLDTYEQYF. The CDR3 bases are TGCGCCAGCAGTTTGGACACCTACGAGCAGTACTTC.

This clone was counted a few times. The gene calls are TRBV5-5 and TRBJ2-5; TRBD1 agrees at 7 bases. The CDR3 loop spans 16 amino acids. Germline V CDR1 and CDR2: SGHKS, YYEKEE (reference sequence). The trim removed 0 bases at V and 5 bases at J, leaving 10 bases unmatched. The CDR3 spells CASSLAPTGWMETQYF. In DNA form, the CDR3 reads TGTGCCAGCAGCTTGGCCCCGACAGGGTGGATGGAGACCCAGTACTTC.

The chain uses TRBV18 and TRBJ1-2; 7 positions agree with TRBD1. The V and J ends lost 3 bases and 8 bases, in that order; junction bases with no gene match: 12. This CDR3 has 15 residues. Germline loops: CDR1 KGHSH, CDR2 LQKENI. The CDR3 spells CASSPIQGLSEGYTF. Here the CDR3 DNA reads TGTGCCAGCTCACCTATACAGGGGTTATCGGAAGGCTACACCTTC.

The chain links TRBV11-3 to TRBJ2-5; 7 positions match TRBD1. Trimming removed 5 bases from V and 5 bases from J; junction bases left unmatched: 17. The CDR3 covers 17 residues. In germline, CDR1 is SGHNT, CDR2 YENEEA. The CDR3 DNA is TGTGCCAGCAGCGGGACCTACGTGAGGGGGCAGTGGGAGACCCAGTACTTC. Its protein product is CASSGTYVRGQWETQYF.

The chain uses TRBV7-2 and TRBJ1-2, with TRBD1 matching 7 bases. Trimming at V came to 1 base and at J to 2 bases, leaving 7 bases not matched to a gene. Germline V gene lookup returns CDR1 SGHTA and CDR2 FQGNSA. The CDR3 loop spans 16 amino acids. CDR3 region: CASSLGPDRPNYGYTF. The CDR3 region has the DNA TGTGCCAGCAGCTTAGGCCCGGACAGGCCAAACTATGGCTACACCTTC.

This chain links TRBV27 with TRBJ2-2; TRBD2 matches 11 bases. V trimming: 6 bases; J trimming: 2 bases; junction bases outside the gene matches: 17. This CDR3 has 20 amino acids. Germline values: CDR1 MNHEY, CDR2 SMNVEV (reference sequence). The chain's CDR3 is CASRYITRGLAGPNTGELFF. The CDR3, as DNA: TGTGCCAGCAGATATATTACACGAGGACTAGCGGGTCCTAACACCGGGGAGCTGTTTTTT.

The CDR3 region is CASLQGSFVNTEAFF. CDR3 in DNA: TGTGCCAGCTTACAGGGGAGTTTTGTGAACACTGAAGCTTTCTTT. The chain couples TRBV2 to TRBJ1-1; TRBD1 agrees at 7 bases. The CDR3 spans 15 residues. V gave up 8 bases and J gave up 0 bases; unmatched junction bases: 9. Germline V gene sequence: CDR1 SNHLY, CDR2 FYNNEI.

J is TRBJ1-2 and V is TRBV19, with a possible D match to TRBD1 (6 bases). The CDR3 totals 15 residues. Trimming shortened V by 5 bases and J by 4 bases, and 17 bases separated the two germline ends. The germline V gene encodes CDR1 LNHDA and CDR2 SQIVND (reference sequence). The CDR3 reads CASSAYRDGRYGYTF. The CDR3 DNA reads as TGTGCCAGTAGTGCCTACAGGGATGGTCGCTATGGCTACACCTTC.

The genes are TRBV5-1 and TRBJ2-5; D is unresolved. This CDR3 is 13 amino acids long. Germline values: CDR1 SGHRS, CDR2 YFSETQ. The ends were cut back, 1 base at V and 3 bases at J, with 7 bases in the middle. The CDR3 DNA is TGCGCCAGCAGCTTGAGGAGTAAAGAGACCCAGTACTTC. Amino acid sequence: CASSLRSKETQYF.

The chain joins TRBV5-1 to TRBJ2-1; D ambiguous. Germline V lookup: CDR1 SGHRS, CDR2 YFSETQ. CDR3 length: 13 residues. V was cut by 0 bases and J by 4 bases, with 5 bases left in between. The CDR3 sequence is CASSLAVYNEQFF. The CDR3 DNA reads as TGCGCCAGCAGCTTGGCAGTATACAATGAGCAGTTCTTC.

The chain uses TRBV5-6 and TRBJ2-1; the match to TRBD1 covers 8 bases. The CDR3 is 14 residues long. In germline, CDR1 is SGHDT, CDR2 YYEEEE. The trim removed 1 base at V and 6 bases at J, leaving 3 bases unmatched. The CDR3 sequence: CASSLPQGANEQFF. The CDR3 bases are TGTGCCAGCAGCTTGCCCCAGGGGGCCAATGAGCAGTTCTTC.

The V and J genes are TRBV28 and TRBJ2-7; 8 bases are a match to TRBD1. The germline V gene encodes CDR1 MDHEN and CDR2 SYDVKM. The CDR3 is 15 amino acids. With V trimmed by 7 bases and J by 4 bases, 12 bases remained unmatched. CDR3: CASTRTGIRIYEQYF. For the CDR3, the DNA is TGTGCCAGCACTCGGACAGGGATTAGGATTTACGAGCAGTACTTC.

The chain joins TRBV5-4 to TRBJ1-1; no definite D call. Per germline, CDR1 SGHNT and CDR2 YYREEE (reference sequence). V lost 4 bases to trimming and J lost 4 bases, with 11 bases between them. The CDR3 has 13 amino acids. The CDR3 spells CASSRPEVTEAFF. CDR3 nucleotides: TGTGCCAGCAGCCGTCCAGAGGTCACTGAAGCTTTCTTT.

The chain joins TRBV28 to TRBJ2-7, with 8 bases that match TRBD1. This CDR3 is 15 amino acids long. Looked up from germline, CDR1 is MDHEN and CDR2 is SYDVKM. CDR3 bases: TGTGCCAGCAGACGCCGTGGCGACAGGGGCTACGGGCAGTACGTC. It translates to CASRRRGDRGYGQYV.

V usage is TRBV4-1 and J usage is TRBJ1-5, with D possibly matching TRBD1 (6 bases). The V end was cut by 3 bases, the J end by 3 bases, with 9 bases between. The CDR3 loop spans 14 amino acids. Germline V CDR1 and CDR2: MGHRA, YSYEKL. CDR3 protein: CASSQGHLNQPQHF. The CDR3 bases are TGCGCCAGCAGCCAGGGACATCTCAATCAGCCCCAGCATTTT.

The chain couples TRBV30 to TRBJ2-3; TRBD1 matches 7 bases. Unmatched junction bases numbered 10, after V lost 3 bases and J lost 1 base. The germline gives CDR1 GTSNPN, CDR2 SVGIG (reference sequence). This CDR3 contains 16 residues. CDR3 sequence reads: CAWSRDSLRGTDTQYF. The CDR3 DNA reads TGTGCCTGGAGCCGGGACAGTTTGCGGGGCACAGATACGCAGTATTTT.

This clone was recorded once. This sequence joins TRBV29-1 and TRBJ1-1; D is possibly TRBD1 (5 bases). The germline gives CDR1 SQVTM, CDR2 ANQGSEA. The V and J ends lost 4 bases and 4 bases respectively, with 16 bases between them. The CDR3 runs to 14 residues. The CDR3 coding sequence is TGCAGCGTTGTTTTTACCCAGGGAGGCACTGAAGCTTTCTTT. It is translated as CSVVFTQGGTEAFF.

The rearrangement uses TRBV5-1 and TRBJ2-1; 8 bases line up with TRBD2. From germline, CDR1 is SGHRS and CDR2 YFSETQ. The CDR3 loop spans 15 amino acids. V was clipped by 3 bases and J by 8 bases; unmatched bases: 10. CDR3 loop: CASSYQAGASHEQFF. The CDR3 bases are TGCGCCAGCAGCTACCAAGCGGGAGCCTCCCATGAGCAGTTCTTC.

V and J are TRBV28 and TRBJ1-1, with D possibly being TRBD1 (6 bases). The CDR3 consists of 15 residues. Trimming pared 5 bases from V and 0 bases from J, leaving 13 bases between. CDR1 is MDHEN and CDR2 is SYDVKM in the germline V gene. The CDR3 DNA follows: TGTGCCAGCAGTCGGAAGGGGGTGATGAACACTGAAGCTTTCTTT. Translating gives CASSRKGVMNTEAFF.

The chain carries TRBV6-4 and TRBJ2-7, with TRBD2 identical over 10 bases. V lost 6 bases to trimming and J lost 0 bases; unmatched junction nucleotides: 5. The CDR3 has 15 amino acids. From germline, CDR1 is MRHNA and CDR2 SNTAGT. The CDR3 loop reads CASRGLAVYSYEQYV. CDR3 nucleotides: TGTGCCAGCAGAGGACTAGCGGTTTACTCCTACGAGCAGTACGTC.

V gene TRBV6-1 combines with J gene TRBJ1-1; 7 bases fit TRBD1. J was trimmed by 5 bases and V by 4 bases; bases with no gene match: 4. Per the germline V gene, CDR1 is MNHNS and CDR2 is SASEGT. The CDR3 is 13 residues long. The CDR3 DNA reads as TGTGCCAGCAGTGTCCAGGGGGAAACTGAAGCTTTCTTT. It translates to CASSVQGETEAFF.

The chain links TRBV19 to TRBJ1-2, with D maybe TRBD1 (5 bases). CDR1 LNHDA and CDR2 SQIVND come from the germline V gene (reference sequence). The CDR3 has 15 amino acids. With 3 bases removed from V and 4 bases from J, the gap between germline ends came to 15 bases. This CDR3 is CASSIREGYLYGYTF. CDR3 bases: TGTGCCAGTAGTATTCGGGAGGGGTACCTCTATGGCTACACCTTC.

V usage is TRBV6-5 and J usage is TRBJ1-3; possibly TRBD1 for D (5 bases). In germline, CDR1 is MNHEY, CDR2 SVGAGI. Trimming took 6 bases from V and 0 from J, leaving 9 bases between them. The CDR3 consists of 14 residues. The CDR3 here is CASRDTSSGNTIYF. The CDR3 bases are TGTGCCAGCAGGGACACCAGCTCTGGAAACACCATATATTTT.

In this sample, this clone turned up once. J is TRBJ2-1 and V is TRBV15; no firm D call. V gave up 3 bases and J gave up 1 base, with 16 bases separating them. Germline CDR1 and CDR2: LNHNV and YYDKDF (reference sequence). The length of the CDR3 is 17 residues. The CDR3: CATSRLQTASSYNEQFF. CDR3 nucleotide sequence: TGTGCCACCAGCAGGCTGCAAACTGCTTCATCCTACAATGAGCAGTTCTTC.